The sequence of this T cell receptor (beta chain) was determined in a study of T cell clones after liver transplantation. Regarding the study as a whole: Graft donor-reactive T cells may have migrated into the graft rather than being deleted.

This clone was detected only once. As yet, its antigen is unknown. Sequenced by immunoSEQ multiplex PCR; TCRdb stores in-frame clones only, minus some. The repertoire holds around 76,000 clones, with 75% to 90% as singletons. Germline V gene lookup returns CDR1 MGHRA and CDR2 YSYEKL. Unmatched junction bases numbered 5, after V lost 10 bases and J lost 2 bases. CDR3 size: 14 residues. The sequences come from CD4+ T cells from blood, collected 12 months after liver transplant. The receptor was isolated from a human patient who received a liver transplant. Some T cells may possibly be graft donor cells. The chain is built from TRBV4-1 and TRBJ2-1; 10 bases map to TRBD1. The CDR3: CATRDRGPYNEQFF. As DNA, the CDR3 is TGCGCCACTCGGGACAGGGGACCCTACAATGAGCAGTTCTTC.